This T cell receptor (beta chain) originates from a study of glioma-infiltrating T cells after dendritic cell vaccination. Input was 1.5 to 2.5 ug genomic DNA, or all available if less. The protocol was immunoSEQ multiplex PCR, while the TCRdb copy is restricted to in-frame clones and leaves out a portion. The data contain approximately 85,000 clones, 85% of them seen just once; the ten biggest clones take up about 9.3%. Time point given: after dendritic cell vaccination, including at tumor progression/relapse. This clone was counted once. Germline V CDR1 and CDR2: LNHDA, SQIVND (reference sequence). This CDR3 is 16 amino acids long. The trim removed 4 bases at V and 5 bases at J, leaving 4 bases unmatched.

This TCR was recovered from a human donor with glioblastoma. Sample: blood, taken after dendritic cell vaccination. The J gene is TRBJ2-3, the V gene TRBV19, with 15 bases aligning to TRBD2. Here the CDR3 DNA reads TGTGCCAGTAGTACCCGGACTAGCGGGGGGGTAGATACGCAGTATTTT. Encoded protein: CASSTRTSGGVDTQYF.